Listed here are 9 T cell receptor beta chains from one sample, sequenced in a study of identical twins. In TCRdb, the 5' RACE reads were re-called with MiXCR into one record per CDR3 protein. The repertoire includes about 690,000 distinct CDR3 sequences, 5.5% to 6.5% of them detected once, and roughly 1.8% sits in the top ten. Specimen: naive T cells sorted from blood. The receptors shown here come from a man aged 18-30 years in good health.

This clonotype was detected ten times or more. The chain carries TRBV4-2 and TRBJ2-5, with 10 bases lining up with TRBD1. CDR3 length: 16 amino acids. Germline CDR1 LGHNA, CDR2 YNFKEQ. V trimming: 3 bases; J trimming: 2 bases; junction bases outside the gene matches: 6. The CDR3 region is CASSQPGQGFQETQYF. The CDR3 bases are TGTGCCAGCAGCCAGCCGGGACAGGGGTTTCAAGAGACCCAGTACTTC.

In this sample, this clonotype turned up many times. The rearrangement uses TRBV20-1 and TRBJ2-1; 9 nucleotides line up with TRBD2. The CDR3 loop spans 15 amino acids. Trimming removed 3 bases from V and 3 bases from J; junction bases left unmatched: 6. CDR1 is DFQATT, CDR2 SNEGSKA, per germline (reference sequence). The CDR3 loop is CSASEGLASYNEQFF. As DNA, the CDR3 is TGCAGTGCTAGCGAGGGACTAGCTAGCTACAATGAGCAGTTCTTC.

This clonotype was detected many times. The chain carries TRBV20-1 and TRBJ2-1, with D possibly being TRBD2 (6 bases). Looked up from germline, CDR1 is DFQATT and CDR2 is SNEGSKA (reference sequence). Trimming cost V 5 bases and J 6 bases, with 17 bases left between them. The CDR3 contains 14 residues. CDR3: CSAPKYFGGNEQFF. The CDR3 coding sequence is TGCAGTGCTCCAAAATATTTCGGGGGCAATGAGCAGTTCTTC.

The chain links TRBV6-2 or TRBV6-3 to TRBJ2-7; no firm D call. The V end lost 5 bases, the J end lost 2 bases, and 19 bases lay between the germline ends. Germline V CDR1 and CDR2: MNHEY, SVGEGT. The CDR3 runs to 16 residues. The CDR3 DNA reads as TGTGCCAGCAGTAGGTCGGCCAGAGAATATCCCTACGAGCAGTACTTC. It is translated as CASSRSAREYPYEQYF.

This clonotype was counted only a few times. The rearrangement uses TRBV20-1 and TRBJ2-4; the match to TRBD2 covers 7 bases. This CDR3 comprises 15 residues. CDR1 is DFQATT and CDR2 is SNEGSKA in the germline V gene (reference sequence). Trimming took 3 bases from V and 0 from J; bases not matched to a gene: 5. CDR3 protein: CSARPSGGAKNIQYF. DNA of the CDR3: TGCAGTGCTAGGCCGTCGGGGGGAGCCAAAAACATTCAGTACTTC.

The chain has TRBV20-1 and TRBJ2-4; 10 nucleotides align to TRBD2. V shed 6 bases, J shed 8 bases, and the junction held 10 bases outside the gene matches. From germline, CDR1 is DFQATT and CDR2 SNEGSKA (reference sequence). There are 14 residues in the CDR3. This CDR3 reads CSAFKAGGADIQYF. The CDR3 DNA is TGCAGTGCGTTCAAAGCGGGAGGGGCAGACATTCAGTACTTC.

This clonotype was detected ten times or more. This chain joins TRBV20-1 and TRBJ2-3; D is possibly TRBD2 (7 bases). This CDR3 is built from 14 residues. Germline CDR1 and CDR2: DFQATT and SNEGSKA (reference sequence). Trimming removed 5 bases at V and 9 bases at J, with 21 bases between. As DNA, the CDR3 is TGCAGTGCTGCAGCAGGGGAGGGGTCACAAACGCAGTATTTT. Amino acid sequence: CSAAAGEGSQTQYF.

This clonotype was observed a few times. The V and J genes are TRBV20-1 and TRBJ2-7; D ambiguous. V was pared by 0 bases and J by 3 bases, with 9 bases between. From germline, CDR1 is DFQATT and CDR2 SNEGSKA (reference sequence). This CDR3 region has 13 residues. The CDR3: CSARDVMSYEQYV. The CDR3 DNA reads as TGCAGTGCTAGAGATGTGATGAGCTACGAGCAGTACGTC.

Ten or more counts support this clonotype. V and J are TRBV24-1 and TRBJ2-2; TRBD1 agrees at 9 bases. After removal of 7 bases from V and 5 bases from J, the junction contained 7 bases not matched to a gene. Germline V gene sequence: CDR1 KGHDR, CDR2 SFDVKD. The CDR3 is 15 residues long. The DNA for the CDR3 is TGTGCCACCAGACCAGGGACAGGGAGGACCGGGGAGCTGTTTTTT. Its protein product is CATRPGTGRTGELFF.